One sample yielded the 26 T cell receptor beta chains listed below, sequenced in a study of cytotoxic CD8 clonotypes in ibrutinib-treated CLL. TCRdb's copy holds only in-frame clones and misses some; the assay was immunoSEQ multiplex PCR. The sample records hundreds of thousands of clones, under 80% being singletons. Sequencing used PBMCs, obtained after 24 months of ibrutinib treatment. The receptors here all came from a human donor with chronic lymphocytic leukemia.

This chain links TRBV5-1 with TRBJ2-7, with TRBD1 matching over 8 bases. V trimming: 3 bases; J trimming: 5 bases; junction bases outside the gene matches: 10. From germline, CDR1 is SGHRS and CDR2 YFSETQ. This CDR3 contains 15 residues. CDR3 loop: CASSSLRTGSHEQYF. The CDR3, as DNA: TGCGCCAGCAGCTCTCTGCGGACAGGGTCCCACGAGCAGTACTTC.

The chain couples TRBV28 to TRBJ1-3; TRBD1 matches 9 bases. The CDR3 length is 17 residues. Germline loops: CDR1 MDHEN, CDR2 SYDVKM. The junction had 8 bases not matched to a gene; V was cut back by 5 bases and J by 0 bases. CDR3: CASSPGTGLDSGNTIYF. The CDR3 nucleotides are TGTGCCAGCAGTCCGGGGACAGGGTTGGACTCTGGAAACACCATATATTTT.

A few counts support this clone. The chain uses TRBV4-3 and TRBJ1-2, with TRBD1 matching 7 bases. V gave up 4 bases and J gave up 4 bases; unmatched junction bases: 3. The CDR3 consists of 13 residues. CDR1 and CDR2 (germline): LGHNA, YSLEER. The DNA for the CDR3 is TGCGCCAGCAGCCCTTGGACAGGCTATGGCTACACCTTC. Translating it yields CASSPWTGYGYTF.

CDR3 in amino acids: CAWSDSGSWTDTQYF. The CDR3 bases are TGTGCCTGGAGTGATAGCGGGAGCTGGACAGATACGCAGTATTTT. This chain uses TRBV30 with TRBJ2-3; 9 bases align to TRBD2. The trim removed 1 base at V and 3 bases at J, leaving 5 bases unmatched. There are 15 residues in the CDR3. Germline V lookup: CDR1 GTSNPN, CDR2 SVGIG (reference sequence). Variable domain in full (rest from reference TRBV30 and TRBJ2-3): SQTIHQWPATLVQPVGSPLSLECTVEGTSNPNLYWYRQAAGRGLQLLFYSVGIGQISSEVPQNLSASRPQDRQFILSSKKLLLSDSGFYLCAWSDSGSWTDTQYFGPGTRLTVL.

CDR3 bases: TGTGCCAGCAGGGAGAACAGGGCTGGGGCCAACGTCCTGACTTTC. This translates into CASRENRAGANVLTF. V gene TRBV2 combines with J gene TRBJ2-6, with a weak D call TRBD1 (6 bases). Germline loops: CDR1 SNHLY, CDR2 FYNNEI. Deletions cut 6 bases from V and 2 bases from J, with 11 bases between. There are 15 residues in the CDR3.

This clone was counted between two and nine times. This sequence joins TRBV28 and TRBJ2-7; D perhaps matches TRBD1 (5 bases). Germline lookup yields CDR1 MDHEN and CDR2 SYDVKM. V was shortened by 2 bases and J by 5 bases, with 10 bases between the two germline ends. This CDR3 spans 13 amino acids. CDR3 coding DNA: TGTGCCAGCAGTTTAAGGACATGGCACGAGCAGTACTTC. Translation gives CASSLRTWHEQYF.

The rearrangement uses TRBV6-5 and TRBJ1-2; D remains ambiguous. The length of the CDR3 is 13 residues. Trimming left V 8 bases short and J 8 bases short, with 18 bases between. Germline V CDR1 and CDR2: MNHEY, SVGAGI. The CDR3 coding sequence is TGTGCCAGCTACAAGGCCGGTTTTTCGGGCTACACCTTC. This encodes CASYKAGFSGYTF.

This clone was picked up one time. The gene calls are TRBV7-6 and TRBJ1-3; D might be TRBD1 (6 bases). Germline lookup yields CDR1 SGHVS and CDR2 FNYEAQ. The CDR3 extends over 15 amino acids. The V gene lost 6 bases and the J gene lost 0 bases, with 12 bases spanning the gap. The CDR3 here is CASRQTGSSGNTIYF. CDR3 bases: TGTGCCAGCAGACAAACAGGGAGCTCTGGAAACACCATATATTTT.

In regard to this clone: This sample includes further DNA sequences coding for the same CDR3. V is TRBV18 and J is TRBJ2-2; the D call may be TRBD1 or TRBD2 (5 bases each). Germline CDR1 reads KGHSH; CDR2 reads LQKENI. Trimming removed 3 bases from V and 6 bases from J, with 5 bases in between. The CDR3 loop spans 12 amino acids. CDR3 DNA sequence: TGTGCCAGCTCACCGGGGGCCGGGGAGCTGTTTTTT. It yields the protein CASSPGAGELFF.

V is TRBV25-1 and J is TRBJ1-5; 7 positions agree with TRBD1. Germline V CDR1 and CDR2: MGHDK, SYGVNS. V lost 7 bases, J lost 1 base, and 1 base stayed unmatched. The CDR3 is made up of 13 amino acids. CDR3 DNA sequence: TGTGCCAGCAAGGGACAGAGCAATCAGCCCCAGCATTTT. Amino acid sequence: CASKGQSNQPQHF. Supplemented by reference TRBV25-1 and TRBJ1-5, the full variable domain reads EADIYQTPRYLVIGTGKKITLECSQTMGHDKMYWYQQDPGMELHLIHYSYGVNSTEKGDLSSESTVSRIRTEHFPLTLESARPSHTSQYLCASKGQSNQPQHFGDGTRLSIL.

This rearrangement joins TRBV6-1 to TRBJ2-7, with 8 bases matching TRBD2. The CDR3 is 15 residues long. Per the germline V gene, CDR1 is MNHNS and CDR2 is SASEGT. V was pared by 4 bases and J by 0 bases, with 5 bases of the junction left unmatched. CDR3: CASSATSASSYEQYF. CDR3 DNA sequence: TGTGCCAGCAGTGCGACTAGCGCGAGCTCCTACGAGCAGTACTTC.

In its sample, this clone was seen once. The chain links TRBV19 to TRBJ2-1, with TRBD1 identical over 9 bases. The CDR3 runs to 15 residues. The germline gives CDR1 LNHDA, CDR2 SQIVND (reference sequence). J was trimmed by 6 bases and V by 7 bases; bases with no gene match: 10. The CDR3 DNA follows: TGTGCCAGTAAACCCGGGACAGGGACTCCCAATGAGCAGTTCTTC. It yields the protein CASKPGTGTPNEQFF.

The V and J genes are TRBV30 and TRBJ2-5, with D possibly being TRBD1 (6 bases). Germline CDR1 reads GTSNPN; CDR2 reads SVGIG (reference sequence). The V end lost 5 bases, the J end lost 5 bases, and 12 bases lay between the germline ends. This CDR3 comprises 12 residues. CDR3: CAWVGQGETQYF. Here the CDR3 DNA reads TGTGCCTGGGTGGGGCAGGGGGAGACCCAGTACTTC.

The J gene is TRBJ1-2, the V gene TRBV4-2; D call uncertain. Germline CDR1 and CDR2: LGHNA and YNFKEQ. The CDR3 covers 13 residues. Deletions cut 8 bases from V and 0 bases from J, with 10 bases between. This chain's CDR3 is CASRGRSNYGYTF. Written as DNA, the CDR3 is TGTGCCAGCCGAGGCCGTTCTAACTATGGCTACACCTTC.

The DNA for the CDR3 is TGTGCCAGCCTCCCAAGCGGGGGGGCCTACAATGAGCAGTTCTTC. Amino acids: CASLPSGGAYNEQFF. The chain uses TRBV25-1 and TRBJ2-1; 10 bases are a match to TRBD2. Germline CDR1 and CDR2: MGHDK and SYGVNS. V lost 8 bases to trimming and J lost 2 bases; unmatched junction nucleotides: 6. The CDR3 is made up of 15 amino acids.

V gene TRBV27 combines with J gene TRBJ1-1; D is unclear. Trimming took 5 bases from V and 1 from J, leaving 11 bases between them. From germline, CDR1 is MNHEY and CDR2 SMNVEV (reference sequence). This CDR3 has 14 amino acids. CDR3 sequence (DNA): TGTGCCAGCAGTACCATGGCCTCGAACACTGAAGCTTTCTTT. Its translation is CASSTMASNTEAFF.

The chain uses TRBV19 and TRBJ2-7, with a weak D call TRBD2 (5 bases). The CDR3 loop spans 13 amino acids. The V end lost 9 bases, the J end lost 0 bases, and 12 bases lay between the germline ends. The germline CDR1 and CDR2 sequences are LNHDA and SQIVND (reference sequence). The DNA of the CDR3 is TGTGCCAGCGAAGCGGCTAGCTCCTACGAGCAGTACTTC. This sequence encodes CASEAASSYEQYF.

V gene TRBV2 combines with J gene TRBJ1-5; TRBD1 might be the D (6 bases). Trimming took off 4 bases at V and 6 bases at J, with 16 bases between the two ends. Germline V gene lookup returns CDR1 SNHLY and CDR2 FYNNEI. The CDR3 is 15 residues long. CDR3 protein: CASSALGGGGQPQHF. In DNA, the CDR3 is TGTGCCAGCAGTGCCTTGGGCGGGGGCGGTCAGCCCCAGCATTTT.

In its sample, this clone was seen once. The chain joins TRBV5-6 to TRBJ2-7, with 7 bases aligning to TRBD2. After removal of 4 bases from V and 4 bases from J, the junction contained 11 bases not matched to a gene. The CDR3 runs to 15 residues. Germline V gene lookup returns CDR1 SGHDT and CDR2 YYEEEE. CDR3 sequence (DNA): TGTGCCAGCAGCCATTATCTAGCGGACCAGTACGAGCAGTACTTC. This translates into CASSHYLADQYEQYF.

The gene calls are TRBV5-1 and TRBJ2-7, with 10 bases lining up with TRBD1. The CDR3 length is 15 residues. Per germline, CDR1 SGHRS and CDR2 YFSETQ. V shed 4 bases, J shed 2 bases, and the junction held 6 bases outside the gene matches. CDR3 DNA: TGCGCCAGCAGCCCGCCTGGGACAGGGGCCTACGAGCAGTACTTC. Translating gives CASSPPGTGAYEQYF.

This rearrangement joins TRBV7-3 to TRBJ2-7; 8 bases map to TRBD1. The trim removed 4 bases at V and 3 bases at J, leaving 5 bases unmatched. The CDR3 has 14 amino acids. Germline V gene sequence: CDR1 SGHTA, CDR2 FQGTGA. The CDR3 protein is CASSSNGQGYEQYF. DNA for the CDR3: TGTGCCAGCAGCTCGAACGGACAGGGCTACGAGCAGTACTTC.

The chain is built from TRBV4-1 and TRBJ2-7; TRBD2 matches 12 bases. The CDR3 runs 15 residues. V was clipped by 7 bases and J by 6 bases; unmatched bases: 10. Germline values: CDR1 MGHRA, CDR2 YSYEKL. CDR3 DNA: TGCGCCAGCACCCCCGGTCAACTAGCGGGAGGCGAGCAGTACTTC. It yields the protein CASTPGQLAGGEQYF.

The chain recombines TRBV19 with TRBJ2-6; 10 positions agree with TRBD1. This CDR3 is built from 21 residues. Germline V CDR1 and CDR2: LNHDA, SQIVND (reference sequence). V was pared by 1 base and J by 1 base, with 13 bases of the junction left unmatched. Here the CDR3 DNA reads TGTGCCAGTAGTATAGTCCCCGTGGGGGGACAGGGGAATTCTGGGGCCAACGTCCTGACTTTC. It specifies CASSIVPVGGQGNSGANVLTF. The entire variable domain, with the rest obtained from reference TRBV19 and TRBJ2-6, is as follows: DGGITQSPKYLFRKEGQNVTLSCEQNLNHDAMYWYRQDPGQGLRLIYYSQIVNDFQKGDIAEGYSVSREKKESFPLTVTSAQKNPTAFYLCASSIVPVGGQGNSGANVLTFGAGSRLTVL.

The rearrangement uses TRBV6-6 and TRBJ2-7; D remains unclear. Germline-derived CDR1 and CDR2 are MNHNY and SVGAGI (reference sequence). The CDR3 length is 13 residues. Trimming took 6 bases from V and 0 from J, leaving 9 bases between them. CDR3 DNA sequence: TGTGCCAGCAGCCGTAACCCCTCCTACGAGCAGTACTTC. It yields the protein CASSRNPSYEQYF.

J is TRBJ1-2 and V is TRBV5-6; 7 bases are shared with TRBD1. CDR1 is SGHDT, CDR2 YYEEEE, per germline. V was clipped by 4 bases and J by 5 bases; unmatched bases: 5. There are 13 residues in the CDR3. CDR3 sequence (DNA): TGTGCCAGCAGCCCGTGGGACAGATATGGCTACACCTTC. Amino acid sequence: CASSPWDRYGYTF.

For the CDR3, the DNA is TGTGCCATCAGCGAGGAAAGGGGGCCCACTGAAGCTTTCTTT. It codes for CAISEERGPTEAFF. This rearrangement joins TRBV10-3 to TRBJ1-1; 7 nucleotides agree with TRBD1. From germline, CDR1 is ENHRY and CDR2 SYGVKD. With V trimmed by 6 bases and J by 4 bases, 8 bases remained unmatched. The CDR3 has 14 amino acids.